These T cell receptor beta chains were read from a single sample in a study of blood T cell repertoires in COVID-19. Sequenced by immunoSEQ multiplex PCR; TCRdb stores in-frame clones only, minus some. The data hold about 300,000 clones, with roughly 90% observed a single time. The sequencing sample was made of peripheral blood. The receptor source for this set is a man younger than 35 who had recovered from COVID-19. Each CDR3 is given with its conserved first and last residue.

cdr3_length: 21; v_call: TRBV18; j_call: TRBJ2-1; cdr3_aa: CASSPLGGNSYLMISYNEQFF
cdr3_length: 12; v_call: TRBV11-2; j_call: TRBJ2-2; cdr3_aa: CASREEAGELFF
cdr3_length: 13; v_call: TRBV27; j_call: TRBJ1-5; cdr3_aa: CASSRQGGQPQHF
cdr3_length: 13; v_call: TRBV18; j_call: TRBJ1-1; cdr3_aa: CASSPGLNTEAFF
cdr3_length: 14; v_call: TRBV25-1; j_call: TRBJ1-1; cdr3_aa: CASSEGAVNTEAFF
cdr3_length: 14; v_call: TRBV19; j_call: TRBJ2-3; cdr3_aa: CASSDGTSPDTQYF
cdr3_length: 13; v_call: TRBV4-1; j_call: TRBJ2-1; cdr3_aa: CASSQARVPEQFF
cdr3_length: 18; v_call: TRBV3-1/TRBV3-2; j_call: TRBJ2-4; cdr3_aa: CASSQEPRQALAKNIQYF
cdr3_length: 15; v_call: TRBV5-1; j_call: TRBJ1-1; cdr3_aa: CASSPGQVGATEAFF
cdr3_length: 15; v_call: TRBV28; j_call: TRBJ2-7; cdr3_aa: CASSGLAGGTYEQYF
cdr3_length: 16; v_call: TRBV7-9; j_call: TRBJ2-3; cdr3_aa: CASSLVGLAGGMAQYF
cdr3_length: 14; v_call: TRBV30; j_call: TRBJ1-2; cdr3_aa: CAWTESPGGYGYTF
cdr3_length: 15; v_call: TRBV5-4; j_call: TRBJ2-7; cdr3_aa: CASSQGQVRSYEQYF
cdr3_length: 12; v_call: TRBV6-6; j_call: TRBJ1-1; cdr3_aa: CASRDSNTEAFF
cdr3_length: 18; v_call: TRBV7-9; j_call: TRBJ1-2; cdr3_aa: CASSSRWGQETKNYGYTF
cdr3_length: 13; v_call: TRBV5-1; j_call: TRBJ1-1; cdr3_aa: CASSQDRVAEAFF
cdr3_length: 15; v_call: TRBV4-3; j_call: TRBJ1-1; cdr3_aa: CASSQDNTPGTEAFF
cdr3_length: 14; v_call: TRBV5-5; j_call: TRBJ1-1; cdr3_aa: CASSSTGMNTEAFF
cdr3_length: 14; v_call: TRBV5-4; j_call: TRBJ1-4; cdr3_aa: CASSSRTGDEKLFF
cdr3_length: 12; v_call: TRBV6-6; j_call: TRBJ1-1; cdr3_aa: CASIPHAGGAFF
cdr3_length: 14; v_call: TRBV6-6; j_call: TRBJ2-3; cdr3_aa: CASSWARSTDTQYF
cdr3_length: 11; v_call: TRBV25-1; j_call: TRBJ2-2; cdr3_aa: CASSVHGELFF
cdr3_length: 16; v_call: TRBV27; j_call: TRBJ2-3; cdr3_aa: CASSSTSGSYTDTQYF
cdr3_length: 15; v_call: TRBV7-2; j_call: TRBJ2-5; cdr3_aa: CASSFQVGPQETQYF
cdr3_length: 17; v_call: TRBV27; j_call: TRBJ2-1; cdr3_aa: CASSLLGGQISYNEQFF
cdr3_length: 16; v_call: TRBV7-3; j_call: TRBJ2-1; cdr3_aa: CASSPFGTSVDNEQFF
cdr3_length: 17; v_call: TRBV7-6; j_call: TRBJ2-3; cdr3_aa: CASSLASGGAGTDTQYF
cdr3_length: 13; v_call: TRBV5-4; j_call: TRBJ2-3; cdr3_aa: CASSNRETDTQYF
cdr3_length: 13; v_call: TRBV5-8; j_call: TRBJ2-7; cdr3_aa: CASSLRTSSEQYF
cdr3_length: 18; v_call: TRBV3-1/TRBV3-2; j_call: TRBJ2-5; cdr3_aa: CASSQEKWKAGGQETQYF
cdr3_length: 15; v_call: TRBV6-5; j_call: TRBJ1-2; cdr3_aa: CASWGQGRANYGYTF
cdr3_length: 17; v_call: TRBV19; j_call: TRBJ1-1; cdr3_aa: CASSIPGQYNLNTEAFF
cdr3_length: 16; v_call: TRBV4-1; j_call: TRBJ1-4; cdr3_aa: CASSQGAYPVNEKLFF
cdr3_length: 15; v_call: TRBV6-5; j_call: TRBJ2-2; cdr3_aa: CASTPGQRNTGELFF
cdr3_length: 13; v_call: TRBV5-1; j_call: TRBJ1-4; cdr3_aa: CASRVGTNEKLFF
cdr3_length: 13; v_call: TRBV10-3; j_call: TRBJ2-5; cdr3_aa: CAISEERRETQYF
cdr3_length: 12; v_call: TRBV5-4; j_call: TRBJ1-1; cdr3_aa: CASSFSGTEAFF
cdr3_length: 15; v_call: TRBV13; j_call: TRBJ1-1; cdr3_aa: CASSPRGQGHTEAFF
cdr3_length: 14; v_call: TRBV19; j_call: TRBJ2-1; cdr3_aa: CASSDRDSYNEQFF
cdr3_length: 18; v_call: TRBV15; j_call: TRBJ2-2; cdr3_aa: CATSRFLPGQDNTGELFF
cdr3_length: 15; v_call: TRBV5-5; j_call: TRBJ2-3; cdr3_aa: CASSFLDGRTDTQYF
cdr3_length: 15; v_call: TRBV6-4; j_call: TRBJ1-4; cdr3_aa: CAGSCYRGRQEKLFF
cdr3_length: 15; v_call: TRBV18; j_call: TRBJ1-1; cdr3_aa: CASSPWTGIDTEAFF
cdr3_length: 15; v_call: TRBV5-6; j_call: TRBJ1-6; cdr3_aa: CASSLVGYRGSPLHF
cdr3_length: 17; v_call: TRBV19; j_call: TRBJ2-7; cdr3_aa: CASSTTRFKGASHEQYF
cdr3_length: 12; v_call: TRBV2; j_call: TRBJ1-1; cdr3_aa: CASSVLNTEAFF
cdr3_length: 15; v_call: TRBV9; j_call: TRBJ2-3; cdr3_aa: CASSPRLAATDTQYF
cdr3_length: 12; v_call: TRBV5-1; j_call: TRBJ2-7; cdr3_aa: CASSHTPLEQYF
cdr3_length: 14; v_call: TRBV6-6; j_call: TRBJ1-1; cdr3_aa: CASRTHQGTTEAFF
cdr3_length: 14; v_call: TRBV19; j_call: TRBJ2-2; cdr3_aa: CASRTGQNTGELFF
cdr3_length: 16; v_call: TRBV9; j_call: TRBJ2-1; cdr3_aa: CASSVDGQESSNEQFF
cdr3_length: 14; v_call: TRBV18; j_call: TRBJ2-7; cdr3_aa: CASSPPDAGDEQYF
cdr3_length: 14; v_call: TRBV6-2/TRBV6-3; j_call: TRBJ2-7; cdr3_aa: CASSPDGMIYEQYF
cdr3_length: 14; v_call: TRBV19; j_call: TRBJ2-4; cdr3_aa: CASSWGLDKNIQYF
cdr3_length: 14; v_call: TRBV5-6; j_call: TRBJ2-7; cdr3_aa: CASSFGTPFYEQYF
cdr3_length: 15; v_call: TRBV3-1/TRBV3-2; j_call: TRBJ2-5; cdr3_aa: CASSLTGGAGETQYF
cdr3_length: 17; v_call: TRBV7-3; j_call: TRBJ2-1; cdr3_aa: CASSLGLAVLNYNEQFF
cdr3_length: 16; v_call: TRBV5-4; j_call: TRBJ2-7; cdr3_aa: CASSLGAGTMAYEQYF
cdr3_length: 17; v_call: TRBV6-2/TRBV6-3; j_call: TRBJ2-2; cdr3_aa: CASSWTSGSTNTGELFF
cdr3_length: 14; v_call: TRBV5-3; j_call: TRBJ2-7; cdr3_aa: CARSLPQGHYEQYF